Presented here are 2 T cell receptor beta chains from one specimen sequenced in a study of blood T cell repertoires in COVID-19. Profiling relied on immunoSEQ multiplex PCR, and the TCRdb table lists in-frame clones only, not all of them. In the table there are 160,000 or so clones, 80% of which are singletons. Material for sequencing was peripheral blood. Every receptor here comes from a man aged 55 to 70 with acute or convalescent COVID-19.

The CDR3 DNA follows: TGTGCCAGCAGCCAAGAGCGGGGGCTAGTGGATGATACGCAGTATTTT. This codes for CASSQERGLVDDTQYF. The rearrangement links TRBV14 to TRBJ2-3, with TRBD2 as a possible D gene (7 bases). V was shortened by 0 bases and J by 6 bases, with 16 bases between the two germline ends. Per germline, CDR1 SGHDN and CDR2 FVKESK. CDR3 length: 16 residues.

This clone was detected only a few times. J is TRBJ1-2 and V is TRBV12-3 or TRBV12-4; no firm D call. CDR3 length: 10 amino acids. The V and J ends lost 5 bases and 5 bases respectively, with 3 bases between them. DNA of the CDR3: TGTGCCAGCAGTCTGTATGGCTACACCTTC. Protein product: CASSLYGYTF.